The 25 T cell receptor beta chains below were found in one sample sequenced in a study of cytomegalovirus exposure and HLA in healthy donors listed by TCRdb under 2017. Libraries came from the immunoSEQ multiplex PCR assay. For the multiplex PCR, a mixture combining 60 forward primers for TCR Vbeta segments and 13 reverse primers for TCR Jbeta segments was used. TCRdb re-hosts the immuneACCESS table, in-frame sequences only. Its copies lack some clones; in the studies checked, an unresolved V gene accounts for under half of them, and the cause for the rest is not known. The sample table lists about 37,000 clones, 82% of them with a count of one. The ten biggest clones cover roughly a tenth of the sample. Sequenced sample: PBMCs. Every receptor here comes from a woman younger than 35 in good health and CMV-seropositive.

V usage is TRBV5-1 and J usage is TRBJ1-2; D unresolved. The CDR3 spans 14 residues. The V end was cut by 0 bases, the J end by 7 bases, with 13 bases between. Germline V gene lookup returns CDR1 SGHRS and CDR2 YFSETQ. The CDR3 protein is CASSLEGYRGGYTF. DNA for the CDR3: TGCGCCAGCAGCTTGGAAGGGTACCGGGGTGGCTACACCTTC.

Written as DNA, the CDR3 is TGTGCCAGCAGGGCTTCGACAGGATCCTACGAGCAGTACTTC. It yields the protein CASRASTGSYEQYF. J is TRBJ2-7 and V is TRBV6-1; D is possibly TRBD1 (6 bases). This CDR3 is built from 14 residues. Germline loops: CDR1 MNHNS, CDR2 SASEGT. The ends were cut back, 6 bases at V and 1 base at J, with 13 bases in the middle.

This rearrangement joins TRBV7-3 to TRBJ2-2; 9 positions agree with TRBD1. V lost 6 bases and J lost 4; bases outside the gene matches: 9. From germline, CDR1 is SGHTA and CDR2 FQGTGA. CDR3 length equals 16 residues. The CDR3 sequence: CASSRTGTGFTGELFF. The CDR3 bases are TGTGCCAGCAGTCGAACCGGGACAGGGTTCACCGGGGAGCTGTTTTTT. The variable domain in full, with the rest retrieved from reference TRBV7-3 and TRBJ2-2, is GAGVSQTPSNKVTEKGKYVELRCDPISGHTALYWYRQSLGQGPEFLIYFQGTGAADDSGLPNDRFFAVRPEGSVSTLKIQRTERGDSAVYLCASSRTGTGFTGELFFGEGSRLTVL.

This clone showed up just a few times. The CDR3 nucleotides are TGTGCCAGCAGACGCGGACAGGCAAATCAGCCCCAGCATTTT. Residues: CASRRGQANQPQHF. The rearrangement joins TRBV28 to TRBJ1-5; 7 nucleotides match TRBD1. Germline lookup yields CDR1 MDHEN and CDR2 SYDVKM. CDR3 length: 14 amino acids. Germline trimming cut 6 bases from V and 4 bases from J; bases unmatched to any gene: 6.

The gene calls are TRBV28 and TRBJ2-2; 8 nucleotides align to TRBD1. V was clipped by 6 bases and J by 2 bases; unmatched bases: 5. This CDR3 has 15 amino acids. Germline loops: CDR1 MDHEN, CDR2 SYDVKM. The chain's CDR3 is CASRGQDINTGELFF. The CDR3 DNA is TGTGCCAGCAGGGGACAGGACATAAACACCGGGGAGCTGTTTTTT. The complete variable domain, with remaining parts taken from reference TRBV28 and TRBJ2-2, reads DVKVTQSSRYLVKRTGEKVFLECVQDMDHENMFWYRQDPGLGLRLIYFSYDVKMKEKGDIPEGYSVSREKKERFSLILESASTNQTSMYLCASRGQDINTGELFFGEGSRLTVL.

The chain couples TRBV7-6 to TRBJ2-2; 13 bases are shared with TRBD2. The CDR3 is made up of 18 amino acids. V gave up 5 bases and J gave up 0 bases; unmatched junction bases: 6. Germline V gene lookup returns CDR1 SGHVS and CDR2 FNYEAQ. CDR3 sequence: CASSDGLAGAPNTGELFF. The CDR3 coding sequence is TGTGCCAGCAGCGACGGACTAGCGGGAGCTCCGAACACCGGGGAGCTGTTTTTT.

The V gene is TRBV5-1, the J gene TRBJ2-1, with TRBD2 matching 7 bases. The CDR3 contains 14 residues. Germline loops: CDR1 SGHRS, CDR2 YFSETQ. Unmatched junction bases numbered 7, after V lost 3 bases and J lost 7 bases. The CDR3 is CASSWGTTRNEQFF. CDR3 nucleotides: TGCGCCAGCAGCTGGGGGACTACTCGAAATGAGCAGTTCTTC.

The chain has TRBV5-6 and TRBJ2-5, with TRBD2 matching 13 bases. In germline, CDR1 is SGHDT, CDR2 YYEEEE. The CDR3 is 19 amino acids. The ends lost 4 bases at V and 4 bases at J; junction bases unmatched: 16. CDR3 nucleotides: TGTGCCAGCAGCCAACGGACTAGCGGGAGTTGGTATTTTCGAGAGACCCAGTACTTC. It yields the protein CASSQRTSGSWYFRETQYF.

This chain connects TRBV4-1 to TRBJ2-4, with D perhaps TRBD2 (7 bases). The CDR3 extends over 15 amino acids. The germline V gene encodes CDR1 MGHRA and CDR2 YSYEKL. V was clipped by 4 bases and J by 7 bases, with 17 bases between them. The CDR3 sequence is CASSPVPGGENIQYF. As DNA, the CDR3 is TGCGCCAGCAGCCCCGTGCCGGGGGGCGAGAACATTCAGTACTTC.

The chain links TRBV19 to TRBJ2-2; a possible D gene is TRBD2 (5 bases). Per germline, CDR1 LNHDA and CDR2 SQIVND (reference sequence). Trimming pared 10 bases from V and 0 bases from J, leaving 18 bases between. The CDR3 has 16 residues. The CDR3 sequence: CATKTKVNSNTGELFF. The CDR3 coding sequence is TGTGCCACCAAGACTAAAGTGAATTCGAACACCGGGGAGCTGTTTTTT.

The V call is TRBV28, the J call TRBJ2-7; TRBD2 aligns across 7 bases. Germline values: CDR1 MDHEN, CDR2 SYDVKM. The CDR3 consists of 16 residues. The V gene end was trimmed by 6 bases and the J gene end by 4 bases; junction bases not matched to a gene: 15. The CDR3 spells CASSPLWSGTPYEQYF. The CDR3 region has the DNA TGTGCCAGCAGCCCCCTTTGGAGCGGGACTCCATACGAGCAGTACTTC.

This chain joins TRBV27 and TRBJ2-4; 8 nucleotides match TRBD2. This CDR3 is 16 amino acids long. Germline V CDR1 and CDR2: MNHEY, SMNVEV (reference sequence). V was clipped by 5 bases and J by 0 bases; unmatched bases: 6. The CDR3 nucleotides read TGTGCCAGCAGTACCTTAGCGGGAATAGCCAAAAACATTCAGTACTTC. It is translated as CASSTLAGIAKNIQYF.

The V and J genes are TRBV6-4 and TRBJ2-2, with TRBD2 matching 7 bases. J gave up 3 bases and V 4 bases, and 5 bases lay outside the gene matches. Germline V lookup: CDR1 MRHNA, CDR2 SNTAGT. The CDR3 consists of 15 residues. The CDR3 DNA sequence: TGTGCCAGCAGTGGGGGGGGAGAAGACACCGGGGAGCTGTTTTTT. It specifies CASSGGGEDTGELFF.

This chain connects TRBV30 to TRBJ2-2; 15 bases match TRBD2. The CDR3 has 16 residues. CDR1 is GTSNPN, CDR2 SVGIG, per germline (reference sequence). The junction had 9 bases not matched to a gene; V was cut back by 8 bases and J by 5 bases. DNA of the CDR3: TGTGCCCGGACTAGCGGGGGGGGATTAGTGACCGGGGAGCTGTTTTTT. It translates to CARTSGGGLVTGELFF.

The V and J genes are TRBV19 and TRBJ2-1; perhaps TRBD1 as D (6 bases). The CDR3 is made up of 15 amino acids. V was pared by 6 bases and J by 4 bases, with 16 bases between. Germline V lookup: CDR1 LNHDA, CDR2 SQIVND (reference sequence). CDR3 loop: CASSLEVGAYNEQFF. CDR3 bases: TGTGCCAGTAGCCTCGAAGTGGGGGCATACAATGAGCAGTTCTTC.

This rearrangement joins TRBV6-5 to TRBJ1-1; TRBD1 is a possible D gene (5 bases). The CDR3 consists of 14 residues. V gave up 6 bases and J gave up 0 bases, with 11 bases separating them. The germline V gene encodes CDR1 MNHEY and CDR2 SVGAGI. The CDR3 DNA sequence: TGTGCCAGCAGCTTAGACAGATTGAACACTGAAGCTTTCTTT. Its protein product is CASSLDRLNTEAFF.

This chain joins TRBV5-1 and TRBJ2-1; D is ambiguous. This CDR3 region has 13 residues. Germline V lookup: CDR1 SGHRS, CDR2 YFSETQ. V lost 7 bases and J 2 bases, leaving 10 bases between the germline ends. The CDR3 DNA is TGCGCCAGCCACGCAGTGGCCTACAATGAGCAGTTCTTC. This sequence encodes CASHAVAYNEQFF.

J is TRBJ1-5 and V is TRBV6-1, with 7 bases that match TRBD1. The germline CDR1 and CDR2 sequences are MNHNS and SASEGT. The CDR3 consists of 14 residues. With 6 bases clipped from V and 5 bases from J, the junction kept 7 bases outside the gene matches. As DNA, the CDR3 is TGTGCCAGCAGAAAGGGGGCCCCCGATCAGCCCCAGCATTTT. This translates into CASRKGAPDQPQHF.

This CDR3 reads CASSQDGQGSDTQYF. In DNA form, the CDR3 reads TGCGCCAGCAGCCAAGATGGGCAGGGGTCAGATACGCAGTATTTT. The V gene is TRBV4-3, the J gene TRBJ2-3, with TRBD1 as a possible D gene (6 bases). The CDR3 is 15 residues long. Per germline, CDR1 LGHNA and CDR2 YSLEER. Trimming stripped 0 bases from V and 4 bases from J, with 11 bases between.

This rearrangement joins TRBV30 to TRBJ1-5; 10 positions agree with TRBD1. After removal of 2 bases from V and 6 bases from J, the junction contained 1 base not matched to a gene. This CDR3 comprises 13 residues. Germline V lookup: CDR1 GTSNPN, CDR2 SVGIG (reference sequence). CDR3 in amino acids: CAWSRTGGQPQHF. The CDR3 DNA follows: TGTGCCTGGAGTAGGACAGGGGGTCAGCCCCAGCATTTT.

The J gene is TRBJ1-1, the V gene TRBV7-2; TRBD1 aligns across 7 bases. The germline V gene encodes CDR1 SGHTA and CDR2 FQGNSA. V lost 4 bases, J lost 5 bases, and 4 bases stayed unmatched. This CDR3 comprises 13 residues. The CDR3, as DNA: TGTGCCAGCAGCTCGGCAGGGGGGACTGAAGCTTTCTTT. This translates into CASSSAGGTEAFF.

This clone was found a few times. The chain carries TRBV7-8 and TRBJ1-2; D remains ambiguous. Trimming took 2 bases from V and 4 from J, leaving 5 bases between them. The CDR3 spans 12 residues. Per germline, CDR1 SGHVS and CDR2 FQNEAQ. The CDR3 sequence: CASSLQSYGYTF. The CDR3 coding sequence is TGTGCCAGCAGCTTACAGTCCTATGGCTACACCTTC.

In this sample, this clone turned up a few times. The chain has TRBV4-2 and TRBJ1-1, with 7 bases that match TRBD1. V lost 0 bases and J lost 5; bases outside the gene matches: 9. The CDR3 covers 16 residues. The germline V gene has CDR1 LGHNA and CDR2 YNFKEQ. The CDR3 loop is CASSQDRGGAGTEAFF. CDR3 sequence (DNA): TGTGCCAGCAGCCAAGATCGAGGGGGCGCTGGGACTGAAGCTTTCTTT.

In nucleotides, the CDR3 is TGTGCCAGCAGCCTCGTGCGGGGGACAGGGGTCGACGAGCAGTACTTC. Its translation is CASSLVRGTGVDEQYF. The chain has TRBV5-5 and TRBJ2-7, with 10 positions matching TRBD1. V was clipped by 4 bases and J by 5 bases; unmatched bases: 12. This CDR3 region has 16 residues. Per germline, CDR1 SGHKS and CDR2 YYEKEE (reference sequence).

This clone was counted once. The chain combines TRBV10-3 with TRBJ2-7; weak D call: TRBD1 (6 bases). V was clipped by 11 bases and J by 7 bases, with 21 bases between them. The germline CDR1 and CDR2 sequences are ENHRY and SYGVKD. The CDR3 is 13 amino acids. The CDR3 protein is CAAEERTGKEQYF. CDR3 in DNA: TGTGCCGCCGAAGAACGAACAGGGAAGGAGCAGTACTTC.